This T cell receptor beta chain was documented in a study of blood T cell repertoires in COVID-19. The data were produced by immunoSEQ multiplex PCR, yet TCRdb's version contains in-frame clones alone and is incomplete. The sample holds 250,000 to 400,000 clones; 85% to 90% are singletons and the top ten take 2.5% to 3.5%. The CDR3 runs 16 residues. The sequence came from a woman between 25 and 40 years old with COVID-19, enrolled during active disease. The chain couples TRBV21-1 to TRBJ1-1; no DNA check was done on the table's D call, TRBD1. TRBV21-1 is noted as a pseudogene. Sequencing was carried out using peripheral blood. This CDR3 reads CASSRTGQGGNTEAFF. CDR3 coding DNA: TGTGCCAGCAGCAGAACGGGACAGGGAGGTAACACTGAAGCTTTCTTT.